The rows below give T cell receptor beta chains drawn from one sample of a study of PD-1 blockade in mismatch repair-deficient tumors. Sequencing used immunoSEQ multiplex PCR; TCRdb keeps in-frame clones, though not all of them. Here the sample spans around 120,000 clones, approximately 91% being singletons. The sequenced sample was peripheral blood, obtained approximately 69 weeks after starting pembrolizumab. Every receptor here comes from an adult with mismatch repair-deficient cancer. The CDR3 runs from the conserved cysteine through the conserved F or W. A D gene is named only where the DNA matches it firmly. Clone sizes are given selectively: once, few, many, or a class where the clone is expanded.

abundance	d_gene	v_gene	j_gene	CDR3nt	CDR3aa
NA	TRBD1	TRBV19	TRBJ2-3	TGTGCCAGTAGTACTACAGGGGGTCCGGATACGCAGTATTTT	CASSTTGGPDTQYF
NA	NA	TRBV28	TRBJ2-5	TGTGCCAGCAGTTTACGGTACGGACGGAACCAAGAGACCCAGTACTTC	CASSLRYGRNQETQYF
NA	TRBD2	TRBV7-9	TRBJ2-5	TGTGCCAGCAGCTTACTAGCGGGAGCGAAAGAGACCCAGTACTTC	CASSLLAGAKETQYF
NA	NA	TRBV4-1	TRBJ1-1	TGCGCCAGCAGCCAAGGAGCAGCCCGTAACACTGAAGCTTTCTTT	CASSQGAARNTEAFF
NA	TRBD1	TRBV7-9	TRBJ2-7	TGTGCCAGCAGCTTAGAAAGGAAAGAACAGGGGGCCTACGAGCAGTACTTC	CASSLERKEQGAYEQYF
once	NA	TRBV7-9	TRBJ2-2	TGTGCCAGCAGCTTATCCCTCTTCTACGGCCCAAACACCGGGGAGCTGTTTTTT	CASSLSLFYGPNTGELFF
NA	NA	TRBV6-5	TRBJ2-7	TGTGCCAGCAGGGTGGGGTCCTACGAGCAGTACTTC	CASRVGSYEQYF
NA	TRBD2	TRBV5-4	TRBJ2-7	TGTGCCAGCAGCTTAAAGGGACTAGCGGGCGAGCAGTACTTC	CASSLKGLAGEQYF
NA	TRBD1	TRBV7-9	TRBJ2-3	TGTGCCAGCAGCTTGGGACAGGGGAGGACAGATACGCAGTATTTT	CASSLGQGRTDTQYF
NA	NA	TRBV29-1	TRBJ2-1	TGCAGCGTTATTACTAGTTACAATGAGCAGTTCTTC	CSVITSYNEQFF
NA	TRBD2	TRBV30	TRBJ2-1	TGTGCCTGGACCGGTAGCGGGAGAACTTACAATGAGCAGTTCTTC	CAWTGSGRTYNEQFF
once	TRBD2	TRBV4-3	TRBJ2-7	TGCGCCAGCAGCCAAGACGGTCCTAGCGGTTCCTACGAGCAGTACTTC	CASSQDGPSGSYEQYF
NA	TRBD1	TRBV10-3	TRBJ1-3	TGTGCCATCAGTGAAACAGGGGCCGGAAACACCATATATTTT	CAISETGAGNTIYF
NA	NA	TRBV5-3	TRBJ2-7	TGTGCCAGCAGCTTCTCCGTCCGGTACGAGCAGTACTTC	CASSFSVRYEQYF
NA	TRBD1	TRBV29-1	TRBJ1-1	TGCAGCGTTGAACCACAGGGGGCGGGTACTGAAGCTTTCTTT	CSVEPQGAGTEAFF
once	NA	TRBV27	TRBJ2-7	TGTGCCAGCAGTTTAAATGTCGACAGTACCTACGAGCAGTACTTC	CASSLNVDSTYEQYF
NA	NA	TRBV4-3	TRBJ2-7	TGCGCCAGCAGCCAAGATGGAACCGGGGGCTCCTACGAGCAGTACTTC	CASSQDGTGGSYEQYF
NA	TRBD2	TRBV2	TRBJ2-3	TGTGCCAGCAGTGTCCGGACTAGTCCCACAGATACGCAGTATTTT	CASSVRTSPTDTQYF
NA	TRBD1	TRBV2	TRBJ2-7	TGTGCCGTAATAAGCAGTAAAAGGGGGCAGTACGAGCAGTACTTC	CAVISSKRGQYEQYF
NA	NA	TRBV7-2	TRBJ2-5	TGTGCCAGCAGCCTAAACTCCCCGGTGCAGTCTCAAGAGACCCAGTACTTC	CASSLNSPVQSQETQYF
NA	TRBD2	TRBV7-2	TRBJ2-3	TGTGCCAGCAGCTTCCCCCGCCGGGAGGGCCTAATTCTCACAGATACGCAGTATTTT	CASSFPRREGLILTDTQYF
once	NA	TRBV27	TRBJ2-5	TGTGCCAGCAGTACCCAGGAGGGAAGGGTAAAAGAGACCCAGTACTTC	CASSTQEGRVKETQYF
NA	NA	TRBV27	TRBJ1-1	TGTGCCAGCAGCCTAGGGCCAGGGAGAGCTTTCTTT	CASSLGPGRAFF
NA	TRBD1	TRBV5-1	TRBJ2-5	TGCGCCAGCAGCTGGGGGACAGAAGAGACCCAGTACTTC	CASSWGTEETQYF
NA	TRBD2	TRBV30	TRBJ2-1	TGTGCCTGGAATGGCGGGAGTATTTATGAGCAGTTCTTC	CAWNGGSIYEQFF
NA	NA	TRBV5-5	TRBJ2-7	TGTGCCAGCAGCAGCCCCGGGATCAACTACGAGCAGTACTTC	CASSSPGINYEQYF
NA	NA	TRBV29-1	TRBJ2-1	TGCAGCGTTGAAGGGTCCCGGGGCAAGGACAATGAGCAGTTCTTC	CSVEGSRGKDNEQFF
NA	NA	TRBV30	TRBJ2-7	TGTGCCTGGGAACAGGGCTACGAGCAGTACTTC	CAWEQGYEQYF